The 20 T cell receptor beta chains in this list originate from one sample, sequenced in a study of shared clonotypes between healthy human individuals. Repertoires were generated with immunoSEQ multiplex PCR, while TCRdb's copy carries only in-frame clones and drops some. The sample includes roughly 850,000 clones, about 96% seen only once; the top ten take less than 0.25%. Naive CD8 cells comprised CD45RO-negative, CCR7-positively selected cells, excluding terminally differentiated effector memory CD45RA+ cells. Sequencing was carried out using naive CD8+ T cells sorted from blood. The receptors shown here come from a man aged 25-45 years in good health.

The rearrangement uses TRBV28 and TRBJ2-1; 8 bases fit TRBD2. V trimming: 7 bases; J trimming: 6 bases; junction bases outside the gene matches: 8. CDR1 MDHEN and CDR2 SYDVKM come from the germline V gene. This CDR3 spans 14 amino acids. CDR3 DNA sequence: TGTGCCAGCATAATAGCGGGGACCCCCAATGAGCAGTTCTTC. It specifies CASIIAGTPNEQFF. The full variable domain, rest sourced from reference TRBV28 and TRBJ2-1, is DVKVTQSSRYLVKRTGEKVFLECVQDMDHENMFWYRQDPGLGLRLIYFSYDVKMKEKGDIPEGYSVSREKKERFSLILESASTNQTSMYLCASIIAGTPNEQFFGPGTRLTVL.

The V call is TRBV10-3, the J call TRBJ2-1, with TRBD2 matching 8 bases. The CDR3 is 17 residues long. Germline V CDR1 and CDR2: ENHRY, SYGVKD. V shed 5 bases, J shed 5 bases, and the junction held 14 bases outside the gene matches. CDR3 protein: CAISTAETSGPNNEQFF. The CDR3, as DNA: TGTGCCATCAGTACTGCTGAAACTAGCGGCCCCAACAATGAGCAGTTCTTC.

This rearrangement joins TRBV7-9 to TRBJ2-7; 9 positions agree with TRBD2. Trimming at V came to 1 base and at J to 3 bases, leaving 7 bases not matched to a gene. The germline gives CDR1 SEHNR, CDR2 FQNEAQ (reference sequence). The CDR3 runs 16 residues. The CDR3 nucleotides read TGTGCCAGCAGCTTAGACCGGAGCGGGAGGTTCTACGAGCAGTACTTC. It encodes CASSLDRSGRFYEQYF.

V and J are TRBV5-1 and TRBJ2-3; TRBD2 agrees at 11 bases. The CDR3 is 18 residues long. Germline V gene lookup returns CDR1 SGHRS and CDR2 YFSETQ. J lost 4 bases, V lost 0 bases, and 10 bases had no gene match. CDR3 region: CASSLGSRLAGRPDTQYF. The CDR3, as DNA: TGCGCCAGCAGCTTGGGTAGCCGACTAGCGGGACGCCCAGATACGCAGTATTTT.

The V gene is TRBV19, the J gene TRBJ1-2, with D hard to call. Trimming stripped 5 bases from V and 4 bases from J, with 2 bases between. Germline V gene data show CDR1 as LNHDA and CDR2 as SQIVND (reference sequence). The CDR3 has 10 residues. CDR3 in DNA: TGTGCCAGTAGTGGCTATGGCTACACCTTC. Translating it yields CASSGYGYTF.

The V gene is TRBV19, the J gene TRBJ2-1, with a tentative D call TRBD2 (6 bases). The CDR3 runs to 14 residues. Trimming removed 0 bases from V and 5 bases from J, with 8 bases in between. Germline V CDR1 and CDR2: LNHDA, SQIVND (reference sequence). CDR3 amino acids: CASSIDRGNNEQFF. The CDR3 DNA is TGTGCCAGTAGTATAGATCGGGGGAACAATGAGCAGTTCTTC.

The rearrangement links TRBV5-4 to TRBJ2-4; 9 bases match TRBD2. The CDR3 has 18 amino acids. After removal of 5 bases from V and 8 bases from J, the junction contained 20 bases not matched to a gene. Per the germline V gene, CDR1 is SGHNT and CDR2 is YYREEE (reference sequence). CDR3 nucleotides: TGTGCCAGCAGTTCAGGATCGGCTAGCGGGATTGGTAGGGACATTCAGTACTTC. It specifies CASSSGSASGIGRDIQYF.

The chain is built from TRBV7-2 and TRBJ2-7, with D possibly TRBD2 on 7 matching bases. The CDR3 consists of 15 residues. CDR1 is SGHTA and CDR2 is FQGNSA in the germline V gene. V dropped 2 bases and J dropped 4 bases, with 15 bases sitting between them. The CDR3 coding sequence is TGTGCCAGCAGCTTATGGGGGGGCCTCAATTACGAGCAGTACTTC. As protein: CASSLWGGLNYEQYF.

The chain carries TRBV9 and TRBJ2-1; D is unclear. The CDR3 extends over 13 amino acids. V lost 3 bases and J 7 bases, leaving 11 bases between the germline ends. Germline V lookup: CDR1 SGDLS, CDR2 YYNGEE. CDR3 region: CASSAILQNEQFF. The CDR3 nucleotides read TGTGCCAGCAGCGCCATCCTACAAAATGAGCAGTTCTTC.

The chain carries TRBV16 and TRBJ2-1, with D uncertain. The CDR3 is 14 residues long. Germline V gene lookup returns CDR1 KGHSY and CDR2 FQNENV. V was shortened by 2 bases and J by 6 bases, with 11 bases between the two germline ends. CDR3 sequence: CASSQLGSLNEQFF. The CDR3 region has the DNA TGTGCCAGCAGCCAACTTGGCTCCCTCAATGAGCAGTTCTTC.

CDR3 protein: CAITPNSVPGSTEAFF. In DNA form, the CDR3 reads TGTGCCATCACCCCAAACTCTGTCCCAGGTAGCACTGAAGCTTTCTTT. The chain links TRBV10-3 to TRBJ1-1; D gene unclear. The V end was cut by 7 bases, the J end by 4 bases, with 22 bases between. The CDR3 contains 16 residues. Per the germline V gene, CDR1 is ENHRY and CDR2 is SYGVKD.

V gene TRBV29-1 combines with J gene TRBJ1-2, with 11 bases lining up with TRBD1. This CDR3 is built from 13 residues. Trimming removed 7 bases from V and 2 bases from J; junction bases left unmatched: 3. Germline CDR1 SQVTM, CDR2 ANQGSEA. The chain's CDR3 is CSAGTGGNYGYTF. The CDR3 region has the DNA TGCAGCGCAGGGACAGGGGGAAACTATGGCTACACCTTC.

The V gene is TRBV4-1, the J gene TRBJ2-5; D may be TRBD1 or TRBD2 (5 bases each). The CDR3 length is 17 residues. With 1 base removed from V and 5 bases from J, the gap between germline ends came to 20 bases. CDR1 and CDR2 (germline): MGHRA, YSYEKL. The DNA of the CDR3 is TGCGCCAGCAGCCAAGCTCCTACCGGGACGCTGACGGAGACCCAGTACTTC. It encodes CASSQAPTGTLTETQYF.

This chain uses TRBV6-5 with TRBJ2-5, with 8 bases that match TRBD2. With V trimmed by 0 bases and J by 4 bases, 4 bases remained unmatched. Germline V lookup: CDR1 MNHEY, CDR2 SVGAGI. This CDR3 has 15 residues. Here the CDR3 DNA reads TGTGCCAGCAGTTACTCAGGGAGCGGGAGAGAGACCCAGTACTTC. Its translation is CASSYSGSGRETQYF.

This rearrangement joins TRBV2 to TRBJ1-2, with D possibly TRBD1 on 5 matching bases. CDR1 and CDR2 (germline): SNHLY, FYNNEI. The V end was cut by 8 bases, the J end by 7 bases, with 17 bases between. There are 13 residues in the CDR3. The CDR3 DNA reads as TGTGCCAGCCTTGAAAGCAGGGTACGTGGCTACACCTTC. Encoded protein: CASLESRVRGYTF.

This clone was recorded only once. This sequence joins TRBV27 and TRBJ1-5; D may be TRBD1 (6 bases). This CDR3 is built from 14 residues. Trimming stripped 8 bases from V and 7 bases from J, with 18 bases between. CDR1 is MNHEY, CDR2 SMNVEV, per germline (reference sequence). The CDR3 here is CASGGAGPRQPQHF. The DNA of the CDR3 is TGTGCCAGCGGGGGCGCGGGGCCCAGGCAGCCCCAGCATTTT.

The chain recombines TRBV11-2 with TRBJ2-7, with no clear D. Trimming left V 2 bases short and J 3 bases short, with 8 bases between. The germline V gene encodes CDR1 SGHAT and CDR2 FQNNGV. The CDR3 loop spans 13 amino acids. The CDR3 spells CASSLIASYEQYF. The CDR3 DNA reads TGTGCCAGCAGCTTAATCGCGAGCTACGAGCAGTACTTC.

This clone was detected only once. This rearrangement joins TRBV11-1 to TRBJ2-7; 9 bases line up with TRBD1. Germline V gives CDR1 SGHAT, CDR2 FQDESV (reference sequence). V lost 5 bases, J lost 2 bases, and 10 bases stayed unmatched. The CDR3 is made up of 16 amino acids. CDR3 coding DNA: TGTGCCAGCAGCCTCCGGGTTGGGACAGGGCCCTACGAGCAGTACTTC. It is translated as CASSLRVGTGPYEQYF.

V gene TRBV9 combines with J gene TRBJ2-1; unclear D gene. The V and J ends lost 0 bases and 4 bases respectively, with 8 bases between them. This CDR3 is built from 14 residues. Germline CDR1 and CDR2: SGDLS and YYNGEE. The CDR3 nucleotides read TGTGCCAGCAGCGTAGATGGGGTTTACAATGAGCAGTTCTTC. Protein sequence: CASSVDGVYNEQFF.

J is TRBJ2-7 and V is TRBV4-3; 8 bases match TRBD1. The CDR3 loop spans 15 amino acids. Unmatched junction bases numbered 4, after V lost 1 base and J lost 2 bases. CDR1 is LGHNA, CDR2 YSLEER, per germline. The CDR3 nucleotides are TGCGCCAGCAGCCAAGGGACAGGGCCTGCCTACGAGCAGTACTTC. This gives the protein CASSQGTGPAYEQYF.